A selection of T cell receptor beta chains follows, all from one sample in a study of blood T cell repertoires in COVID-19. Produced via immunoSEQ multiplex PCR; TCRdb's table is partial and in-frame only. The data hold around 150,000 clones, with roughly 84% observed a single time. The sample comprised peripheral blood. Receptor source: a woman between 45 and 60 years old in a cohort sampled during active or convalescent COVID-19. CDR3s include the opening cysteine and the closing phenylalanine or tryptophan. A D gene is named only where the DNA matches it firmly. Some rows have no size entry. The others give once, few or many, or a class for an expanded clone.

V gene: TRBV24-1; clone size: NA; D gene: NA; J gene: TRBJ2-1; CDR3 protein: CATSDLTDYNEQFF; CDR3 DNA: TGTGCCACCAGTGATTTGACAGACTACAATGAGCAGTTCTTC
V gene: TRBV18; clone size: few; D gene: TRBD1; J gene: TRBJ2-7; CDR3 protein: CASSRDSESSEQYF; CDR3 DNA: TGTGCCAGCTCACGGGACAGTGAAAGCTCCGAGCAGTACTTC
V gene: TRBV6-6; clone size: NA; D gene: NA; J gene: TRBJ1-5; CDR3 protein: CASSLGGMGNQPQHF; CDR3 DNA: TGTGCCAGCAGTTTAGGAGGGATGGGCAATCAGCCCCAGCATTTT
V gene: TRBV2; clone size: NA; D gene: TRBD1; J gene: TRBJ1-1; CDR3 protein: CASSVNRGTEAFF; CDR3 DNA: TGTGCCAGCAGCGTTAACAGGGGCACTGAAGCTTTCTTT
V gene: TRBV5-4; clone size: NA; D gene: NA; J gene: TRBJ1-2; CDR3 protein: CASSQSGLGGYTF; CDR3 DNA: TGTGCCAGCAGCCAATCAGGGTTGGGAGGCTACACCTTC
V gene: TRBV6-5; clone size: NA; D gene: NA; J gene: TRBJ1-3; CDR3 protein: CATQTPNYSGNTIYF; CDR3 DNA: TGTGCCACCCAAACTCCGAACTACTCTGGAAACACCATATATTTT
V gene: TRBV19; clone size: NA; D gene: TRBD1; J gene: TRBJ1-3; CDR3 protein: CASGDRGNGNTIYF; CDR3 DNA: TGTGCCAGTGGGGACAGGGGGAACGGAAACACCATATATTTT
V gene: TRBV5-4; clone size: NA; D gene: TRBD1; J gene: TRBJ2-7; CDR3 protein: CASSLDRVNLVF; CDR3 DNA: TGTGCCAGCAGCCTGGACAGGGTAAATCTAGTCTTC
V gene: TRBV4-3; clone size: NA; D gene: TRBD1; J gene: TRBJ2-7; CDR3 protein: CASSQNRDSAYEQYF; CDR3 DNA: TGCGCCAGCAGCCAAAACCGGGACAGTGCCTACGAGCAGTACTTC
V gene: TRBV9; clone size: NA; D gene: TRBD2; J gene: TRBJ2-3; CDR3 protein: CASSVGLRGLFTDTQYF; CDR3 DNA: TGTGCCAGCAGCGTAGGGCTGCGGGGACTATTCACAGATACGCAGTATTTT
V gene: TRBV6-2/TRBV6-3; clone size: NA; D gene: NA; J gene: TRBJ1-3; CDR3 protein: CASSRNRVDTPSSGNTIYF; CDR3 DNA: TGTGCCAGCAGCCGCAACAGGGTCGATACTCCGAGCTCTGGAAACACCATATATTTT
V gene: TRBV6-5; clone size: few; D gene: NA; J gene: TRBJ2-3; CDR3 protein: CASSYSVGLTDTQYF; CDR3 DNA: TGTGCCAGCAGTTACTCAGTTGGACTCACAGATACGCAGTATTTT
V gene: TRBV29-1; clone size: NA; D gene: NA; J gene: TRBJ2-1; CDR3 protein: CSVRRDSSYNEQFF; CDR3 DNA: TGCAGCGTTCGTCGGGACTCGTCCTACAATGAGCAGTTCTTC
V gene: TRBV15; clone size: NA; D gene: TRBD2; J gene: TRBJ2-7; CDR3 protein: CATRAGTSRDGYSYEQYF; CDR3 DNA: TGTGCCACCAGAGCAGGGACTAGCCGGGACGGCTATTCCTACGAGCAGTACTTC
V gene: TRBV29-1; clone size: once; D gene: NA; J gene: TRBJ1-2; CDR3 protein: CSVSQDYGYTF; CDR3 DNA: TGCAGCGTTTCCCAGGACTATGGCTACACCTTC
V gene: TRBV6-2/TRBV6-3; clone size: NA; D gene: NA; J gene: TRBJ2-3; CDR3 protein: CASSYLFTSTDTQYF; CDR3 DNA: TGTGCCAGCAGTTACCTGTTTACTAGCACAGATACGCAGTATTTT
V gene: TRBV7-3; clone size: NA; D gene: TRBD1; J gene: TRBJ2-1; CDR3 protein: CASSYTGGSVGSYNEQFF; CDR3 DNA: TGTGCCAGCAGCTATACAGGGGGATCAGTTGGGTCCTACAATGAGCAGTTCTTC
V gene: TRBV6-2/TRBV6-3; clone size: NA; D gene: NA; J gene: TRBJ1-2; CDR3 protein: CASSYSNSYGYTF; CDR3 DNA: TGTGCCAGCAGTTACTCGAACAGCTATGGCTACACCTTC
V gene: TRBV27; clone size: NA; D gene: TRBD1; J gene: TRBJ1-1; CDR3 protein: CASSFRPRQGTAYTEAFF; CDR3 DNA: TGTGCCAGCAGTTTCAGACCCCGACAGGGGACGGCGTACACTGAAGCTTTCTTT
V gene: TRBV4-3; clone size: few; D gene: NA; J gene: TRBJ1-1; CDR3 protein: CASSASGRLTEAFF; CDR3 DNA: TGCGCCAGCAGCGCGAGCGGGCGTCTCACTGAAGCTTTCTTT
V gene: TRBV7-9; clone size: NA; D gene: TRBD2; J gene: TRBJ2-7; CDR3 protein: CASSSPPGLAGVRSYEQYF; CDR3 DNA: TGTGCCAGCAGCTCACCCCCCGGACTAGCGGGGGTCCGAAGCTACGAGCAGTACTTC
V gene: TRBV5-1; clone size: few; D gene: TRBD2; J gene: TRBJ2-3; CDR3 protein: CASSLAELAGGRTDTQYF; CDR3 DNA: TGCGCCAGCAGCTTGGCGGAACTAGCGGGGGGGCGTACAGATACGCAGTATTTT
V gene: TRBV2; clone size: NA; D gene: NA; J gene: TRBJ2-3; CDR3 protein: CASSEGIGRAQYF; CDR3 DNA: TGTGCCAGCAGTGAAGGTATCGGCAGGGCGCAGTATTTT
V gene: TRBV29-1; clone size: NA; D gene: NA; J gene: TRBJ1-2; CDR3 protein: CSVDVQVASGYTF; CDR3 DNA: TGCAGCGTTGATGTACAGGTGGCAAGTGGCTACACCTTC